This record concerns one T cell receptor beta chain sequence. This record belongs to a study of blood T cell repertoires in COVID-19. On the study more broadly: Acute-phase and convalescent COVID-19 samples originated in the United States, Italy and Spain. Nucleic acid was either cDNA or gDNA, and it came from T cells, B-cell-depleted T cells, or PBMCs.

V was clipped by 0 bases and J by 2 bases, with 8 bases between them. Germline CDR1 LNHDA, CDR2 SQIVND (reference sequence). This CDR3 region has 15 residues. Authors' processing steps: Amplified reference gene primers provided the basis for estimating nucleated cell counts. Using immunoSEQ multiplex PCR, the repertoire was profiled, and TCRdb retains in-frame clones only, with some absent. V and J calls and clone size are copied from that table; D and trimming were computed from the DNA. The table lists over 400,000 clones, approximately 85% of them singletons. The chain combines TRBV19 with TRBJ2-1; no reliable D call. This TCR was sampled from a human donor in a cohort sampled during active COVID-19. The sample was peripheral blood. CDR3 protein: CASSIDMNTYNEQFF. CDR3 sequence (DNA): TGTGCCAGTAGTATAGATATGAACACCTACAATGAGCAGTTCTTC.